Listed here are 19 T cell receptor beta chains from one sample, sequenced in a study of cytomegalovirus exposure and HLA in healthy donors. The PCR ran on 60 Vbeta and 13 Jbeta primers. The table came from immunoSEQ multiplex PCR; TCRdb's copy has only in-frame clones and leaves some out. The profile shows approximately 150,000 clones, approximately 78% of them singletons. Sequencing input: PBMCs. The origin of the receptors is a human donor in good health.

The gene calls are TRBV5-4 and TRBJ1-1; D ambiguous. This CDR3 comprises 13 residues. The V and J ends lost 2 bases and 0 bases respectively, with 5 bases between them. Per germline, CDR1 SGHNT and CDR2 YYREEE (reference sequence). The CDR3 spells CASSFTVNTEAFF. The CDR3 region has the DNA TGTGCCAGCAGCTTTACAGTGAACACTGAAGCTTTCTTT.

J is TRBJ1-5 and V is TRBV30, with 8 positions matching TRBD1. The V gene's germline CDR1 is GTSNPN and CDR2 SVGIG (reference sequence). This CDR3 comprises 13 residues. Trimming at V came to 5 bases and at J to 5 bases, leaving 5 bases not matched to a gene. CDR3 amino acids: CAWGTGQDQPQHF. The CDR3 region has the DNA TGTGCCTGGGGGACAGGTCAGGATCAGCCCCAGCATTTT. Full variable domain (remainder filled in from reference TRBV30 and TRBJ1-5): SQTIHQWPATLVQPVGSPLSLECTVEGTSNPNLYWYRQAAGRGLQLLFYSVGIGQISSEVPQNLSASRPQDRQFILSSKKLLLSDSGFYLCAWGTGQDQPQHFGDGTRLSIL.

This chain connects TRBV27 to TRBJ2-5, with TRBD2 identical over 13 bases. Germline assignment: CDR1 MNHEY and CDR2 SMNVEV (reference sequence). The junction had 4 bases not matched to a gene; V was cut back by 5 bases and J by 7 bases. This CDR3 region has 14 residues. The CDR3 DNA reads as TGTGCCAGCAGTCACGGGACTAGCGGGACGACCCAGTACTTC. Its protein product is CASSHGTSGTTQYF.

The J gene is TRBJ2-7, the V gene TRBV7-9, with D unclear. V lost 1 base, J lost 4 bases, and 8 bases lay in between. Germline V CDR1 and CDR2: SEHNR, FQNEAQ (reference sequence). CDR3 length: 13 amino acids. The CDR3 DNA sequence: TGTGCCAGCAGCTTAGACTCACTTTACGAGCAGTACTTC. The encoded protein is CASSLDSLYEQYF.

Regarding this clone: The sample contains more than one DNA sequence encoding this CDR3. The chain employs TRBV7-3 and TRBJ2-7; 8 bases match TRBD2. V shed 2 bases and J 5 bases; nucleotides not matched to a gene: 2. This CDR3 spans 13 amino acids. The germline V gene encodes CDR1 SGHTA and CDR2 FQGTGA. In nucleotides, the CDR3 is TGTGCCAGCAGCTTACGGGGGGGCGACGAGCAGTACTTC. This gives the protein CASSLRGGDEQYF.

This clone has just one count. In nucleotides, the CDR3 is TGTGCCAGCAGCCGCGGGGGGGCATCCTACAATGAGCAGTTCTTC. This translates into CASSRGGASYNEQFF. The rearrangement links TRBV5-4 to TRBJ2-1, with 9 bases matching TRBD2. The CDR3 covers 15 residues. The germline V gene has CDR1 SGHNT and CDR2 YYREEE (reference sequence). V was pared by 4 bases and J by 1 base, with 3 bases of the junction left unmatched.

This clone turned up a few times. V gene TRBV6-1 combines with J gene TRBJ2-7, with a weak D call TRBD1 (5 bases). Germline loops: CDR1 MNHNS, CDR2 SASEGT. This CDR3 has 15 residues. Trimming shortened V by 6 bases and J by 0 bases, and 15 bases separated the two germline ends. The CDR3 DNA is TGTGCCAGCAGGCCCAGACAGAGAAACTCCTACGAGCAGTACTTC. Protein product: CASRPRQRNSYEQYF.

J is TRBJ1-2 and V is TRBV9; D is uncertain. The CDR3 spans 14 residues. CDR1 is SGDLS, CDR2 YYNGEE, per germline. V was trimmed by 4 bases and J by 0 bases, leaving 10 bases between them. The DNA for the CDR3 is TGTGCCAGCAGCCCAGATATGGCTAACTATGGCTACACCTTC. It encodes CASSPDMANYGYTF.

This rearrangement joins TRBV11-2 to TRBJ1-2, with D perhaps matching TRBD1 (6 bases). The CDR3 sequence is 17 residues long. The V and J ends lost 5 bases and 2 bases respectively, with 21 bases between them. In germline, CDR1 is SGHAT, CDR2 FQNNGV. This chain's CDR3 is CASSKFPQGPGNYGYTF. CDR3 DNA sequence: TGTGCCAGCAGCAAGTTTCCACAGGGCCCAGGGAACTATGGCTACACCTTC.

The chain links TRBV7-9 to TRBJ2-5, with 10 bases matching TRBD2. Germline assignment: CDR1 SEHNR and CDR2 FQNEAQ (reference sequence). The CDR3 has 16 residues. V lost 4 bases and J lost 4; bases outside the gene matches: 9. In DNA, the CDR3 is TGTGCCAGCAGCTCTCGCGGGGTAGCGGGGGGAGAGACCCAGTACTTC. Its protein is CASSSRGVAGGETQYF.

The chain is built from TRBV2 and TRBJ2-5; D possibly corresponds to TRBD2 (5 bases). The V end lost 6 bases, the J end lost 9 bases, and 11 bases lay between the germline ends. Germline CDR1 is SNHLY and CDR2 is FYNNEI. The CDR3 extends over 11 amino acids. The CDR3 loop is CASREDLAQYF. Here the CDR3 DNA reads TGTGCCAGCAGGGAGGACTTAGCCCAGTACTTC.

This clone was seen just once. Other DNA sequences in the sample encode the same CDR3. The CDR3 loop is CASSLVSDKFLGYGYTF. DNA for the CDR3: TGTGCCAGCAGCTTGGTTAGTGACAAATTCCTCGGCTATGGCTACACCTTC. The chain carries TRBV5-6 and TRBJ1-2; D unclear. V gave up 0 bases and J gave up 4 bases, with 19 bases separating them. CDR3 length: 17 residues. Per the germline V gene, CDR1 is SGHDT and CDR2 is YYEEEE. Supplemented by reference TRBV5-6 and TRBJ1-2, the full variable domain reads DAGVTQSPTHLIKTRGQQVTLRCSPKSGHDTVSWYQQALGQGPQFIFQYYEEEERQRGNFPDRFSGHQFPNYSSELNVNALLLGDSALYLCASSLVSDKFLGYGYTFGSGTRLTVV.

This clone was counted only a few times. The CDR3 coding sequence is TGTGCCAGTAGTATGGGACAGGGGCGGGATGCTTTCTTT. Its protein is CASSMGQGRDAFF. The rearrangement joins TRBV19 to TRBJ1-1; 10 nucleotides align to TRBD1. Germline V gene data show CDR1 as LNHDA and CDR2 as SQIVND (reference sequence). The CDR3 extends over 13 amino acids. With 3 bases clipped from V and 11 bases from J, the junction kept 6 bases outside the gene matches. The whole variable domain, filled in from reference TRBV19 and TRBJ1-1, reads DGGITQSPKYLFRKEGQNVTLSCEQNLNHDAMYWYRQDPGQGLRLIYYSQIVNDFQKGDIAEGYSVSREKKESFPLTVTSAQKNPTAFYLCASSMGQGRDAFFGQGTRLTVV.

This chain links TRBV7-2 with TRBJ1-6; a weak D match, TRBD1 (6 bases). V was cut by 0 bases and J by 6 bases, with 9 bases left in between. This CDR3 has 15 amino acids. Germline CDR1 reads SGHTA; CDR2 reads FQGNSA. The CDR3, as DNA: TGTGCCAGCAGCTTAGCCATAGGGGGTAATTCACCCCTCCACTTT. This translates into CASSLAIGGNSPLHF.

In this sample, this clone turned up a few times. J is TRBJ2-3 and V is TRBV6-5; TRBD2 matches at 9 bases. The CDR3 is 15 amino acids. Germline loops: CDR1 MNHEY, CDR2 SVGAGI. The trim removed 6 bases at V and 5 bases at J, leaving 9 bases unmatched. The CDR3 region is CASRSPGLAGDTQYF. The CDR3 coding sequence is TGTGCCAGCAGATCCCCGGGACTAGCAGGAGATACGCAGTATTTT.

V is TRBV27 and J is TRBJ1-2, with 11 nucleotides matching TRBD1. The CDR3 spans 16 residues. Germline V gives CDR1 MNHEY, CDR2 SMNVEV (reference sequence). Trimming cost V 7 bases and J 5 bases; bases outside gene matches: 12. Written as DNA, the CDR3 is TGTGCCAGCACCTCGCGGGGGGGGACAGGGGGATATGGCTACACCTTC. Amino acid sequence: CASTSRGGTGGYGYTF.

V and J are TRBV7-8 and TRBJ2-2, with TRBD2 matching over 14 bases. The length of the CDR3 is 19 residues. Germline CDR1 and CDR2: SGHVS and FQNEAQ. The ends lost 5 bases at V and 4 bases at J; junction bases unmatched: 12. As DNA, the CDR3 is TGTGCCAGCAGCCTTAGACTAGCGGGGGGGCGGCGTGGCACCGGGGAGCTGTTTTTT. Its protein is CASSLRLAGGRRGTGELFF. The whole variable domain, filled in from reference TRBV7-8 and TRBJ2-2, reads GAGVSQSPRYKVAKRGQDVALRCDPISGHVSLFWYQQALGQGPEFLTYFQNEAQLDKSGLPSDRFFAERPEGSVSTLKIQRTQQEDSAVYLCASSLRLAGGRRGTGELFFGEGSRLTVL.

This chain joins TRBV7-3 and TRBJ1-1; D not resolved. This CDR3 is built from 13 residues. V lost 5 bases and J lost 8, with 15 bases in between. The V gene's germline CDR1 is SGHTA and CDR2 FQGTGA. The CDR3: CASSAQQGLEAFF. In DNA form, the CDR3 reads TGTGCCAGCAGCGCCCAACAAGGACTCGAAGCTTTCTTT.

The chain joins TRBV5-1 to TRBJ1-2; unclear D gene. Germline V gene data show CDR1 as SGHRS and CDR2 as YFSETQ. The CDR3 consists of 16 residues. The V end lost 1 base, the J end lost 2 bases, and 15 bases lay between the germline ends. CDR3 loop: CASSLLSTSPNYGYTF. CDR3 DNA: TGCGCCAGCAGCTTGCTTTCGACATCGCCCAACTATGGCTACACCTTC.